This T cell receptor (beta chain) was sequenced for a study of blood T cell repertoires in COVID-19. In the study overall: T cells, B-cell-depleted T cells, or PBMCs supplied cDNA or gDNA.

This CDR3 comprises 16 residues. CDR1 and CDR2 (germline): MNHEY, SMNVEV (reference sequence). V shed 1 base and J shed 8 bases, with 20 bases lying between them. This study enrolled people aged about 18 to 100 from 20 to 25 US geographic areas. Shortly before study entry, within 2 weeks, exposed participants had met a COVID-19 case. Profiled with immunoSEQ multiplex PCR; TCRdb holds only in-frame clones, not every one. This table holds approximately 310,000 clones, 85% found once. This clonotype originated in a woman younger than 45 who had been exposed to COVID-19. This sequence joins TRBV27 and TRBJ1-1; the D gene is possibly TRBD1 (5 bases). What was sequenced was PBMCs or T cells enriched from blood (not recorded which). CDR3: CASSLLISAREGEAFF. The CDR3 nucleotides are TGTGCCAGCAGTTTATTGATCTCCGCCAGGGAGGGCGAAGCTTTCTTT.